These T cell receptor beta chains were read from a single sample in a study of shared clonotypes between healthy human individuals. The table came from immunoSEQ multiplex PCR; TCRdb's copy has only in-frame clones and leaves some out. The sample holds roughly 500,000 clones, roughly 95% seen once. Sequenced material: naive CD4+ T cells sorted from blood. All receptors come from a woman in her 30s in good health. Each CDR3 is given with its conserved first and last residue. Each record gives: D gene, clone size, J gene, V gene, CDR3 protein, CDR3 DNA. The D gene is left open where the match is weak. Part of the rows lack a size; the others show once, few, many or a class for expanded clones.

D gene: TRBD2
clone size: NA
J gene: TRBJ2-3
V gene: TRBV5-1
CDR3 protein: CASSLVAREVGTDTQYF
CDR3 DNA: TGCGCCAGCAGCTTGGTTGCGCGGGAGGTGGGCACAGATACGCAGTATTTT

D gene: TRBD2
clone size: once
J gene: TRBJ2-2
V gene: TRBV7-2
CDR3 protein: CASSLGSSGRALGELFF
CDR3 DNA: TGTGCCAGCAGCTTAGGGTCCAGCGGGAGGGCCTTAGGGGAGCTGTTTTTT

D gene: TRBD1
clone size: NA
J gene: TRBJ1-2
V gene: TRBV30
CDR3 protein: CAWSVKYRGRSNYGYTF
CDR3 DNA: TGTGCCTGGAGTGTAAAGTACAGGGGCAGGTCTAACTATGGCTACACCTTC

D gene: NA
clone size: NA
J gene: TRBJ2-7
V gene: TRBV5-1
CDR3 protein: CASSLAVPSEQYF
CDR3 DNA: TGCGCCAGCAGCTTGGCCGTGCCCAGCGAGCAGTACTTC

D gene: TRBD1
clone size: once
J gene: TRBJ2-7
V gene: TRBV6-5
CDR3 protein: CASSKGRQGYEQYF
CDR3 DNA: TGTGCCAGCAGTAAAGGAAGACAGGGCTACGAGCAGTACTTC

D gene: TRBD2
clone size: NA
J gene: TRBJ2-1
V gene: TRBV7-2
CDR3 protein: CASSFGRAGVASYNEQFF
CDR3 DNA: TGTGCCAGCAGCTTTGGGAGGGCGGGAGTTGCATCCTACAATGAGCAGTTCTTC

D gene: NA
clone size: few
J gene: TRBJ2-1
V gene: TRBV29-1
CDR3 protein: CSVLRDSYNEQFF
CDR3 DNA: TGCAGCGTCCTCCGGGACTCCTACAATGAGCAGTTCTTC

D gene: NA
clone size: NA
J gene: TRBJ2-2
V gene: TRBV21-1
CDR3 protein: CASSKGRKGSAGRSGELFF
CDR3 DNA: TGTGCCAGCAGCAAAGGAAGGAAGGGGAGTGCCGGCCGGTCCGGGGAGCTGTTTTTT

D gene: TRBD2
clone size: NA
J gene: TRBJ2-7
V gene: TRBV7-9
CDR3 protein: CASSLPSGSSYEQYF
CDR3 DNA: TGTGCCAGCAGCTTACCTAGCGGAAGCTCCTACGAGCAGTACTTC

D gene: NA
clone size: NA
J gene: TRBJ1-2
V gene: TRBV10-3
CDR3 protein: CAISDGPIGYGYTF
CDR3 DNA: TGTGCCATCAGTGATGGCCCTATCGGCTATGGCTACACCTTC

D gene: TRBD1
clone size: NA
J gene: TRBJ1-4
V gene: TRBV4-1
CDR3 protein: CASSQLGQGSTNEKLFF
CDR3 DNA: TGCGCCAGCAGCCAGCTTGGACAGGGCTCAACTAATGAAAAACTGTTTTTT

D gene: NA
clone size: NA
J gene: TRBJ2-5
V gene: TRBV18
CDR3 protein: CASSPRGNQETQYF
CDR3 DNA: TGTGCCAGCTCACCAAGGGGTAACCAAGAGACCCAGTACTTC

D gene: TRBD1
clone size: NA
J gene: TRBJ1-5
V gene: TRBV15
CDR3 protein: CATSRAAGGQPQHF
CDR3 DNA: TGTGCCACCAGCAGAGCGGCAGGGGGACAGCCCCAGCATTTT

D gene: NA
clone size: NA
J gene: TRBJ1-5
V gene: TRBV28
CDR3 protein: CASSPPGANQPQHF
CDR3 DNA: TGTGCCAGCAGTCCCCCGGGGGCCAATCAGCCCCAGCATTTT

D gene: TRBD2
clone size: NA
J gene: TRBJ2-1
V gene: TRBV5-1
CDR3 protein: CASSLVVASGAREQFF
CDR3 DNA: TGCGCCAGCAGCTTGGTAGTCGCTAGCGGGGCACGAGAGCAGTTCTTC

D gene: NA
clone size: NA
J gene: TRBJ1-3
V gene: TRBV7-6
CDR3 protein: CASSLEAESGNTIYF
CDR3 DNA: TGTGCCAGCAGCTTAGAGGCAGAGTCTGGAAACACCATATATTTT

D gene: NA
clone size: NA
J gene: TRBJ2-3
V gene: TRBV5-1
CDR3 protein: CASSLTGEVTQYF
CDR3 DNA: TGCGCCAGCAGCTTGACAGGTGAAGTTACGCAGTATTTT

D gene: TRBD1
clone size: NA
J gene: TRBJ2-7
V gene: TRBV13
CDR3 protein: CASSYRDRVSYEQYF
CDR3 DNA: TGTGCCAGCAGCTACCGGGACAGGGTATCCTACGAGCAGTACTTC

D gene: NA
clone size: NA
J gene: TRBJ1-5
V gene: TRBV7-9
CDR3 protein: CASSLSAATDGNQPQHF
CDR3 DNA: TGTGCCAGCAGCCTATCAGCAGCGACGGACGGCAATCAGCCCCAGCATTTT

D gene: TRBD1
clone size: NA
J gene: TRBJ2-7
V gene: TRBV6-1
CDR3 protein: CASTSGQGGEQYF
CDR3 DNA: TGTGCCAGCACTTCCGGACAGGGGGGAGAGCAGTACTTC

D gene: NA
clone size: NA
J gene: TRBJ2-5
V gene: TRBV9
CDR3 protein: CASSGVDSLQETQYF
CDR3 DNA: TGTGCCAGCAGCGGCGTGGACAGTCTCCAAGAGACCCAGTACTTC

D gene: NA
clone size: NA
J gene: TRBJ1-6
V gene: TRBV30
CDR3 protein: CAWSVPASPLHF
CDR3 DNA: TGTGCCTGGAGTGTACCGGCCTCACCCCTCCACTTT

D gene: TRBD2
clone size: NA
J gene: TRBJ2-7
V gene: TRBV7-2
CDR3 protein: CASSLGLAVYEQYF
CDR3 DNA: TGTGCCAGCAGCTTAGGACTAGCGGTCTACGAGCAGTACTTC

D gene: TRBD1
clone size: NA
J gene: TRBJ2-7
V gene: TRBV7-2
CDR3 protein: CASSQDREVRHEQYF
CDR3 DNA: TGTGCCAGCAGCCAGGACAGGGAAGTTCGGCACGAGCAGTACTTC

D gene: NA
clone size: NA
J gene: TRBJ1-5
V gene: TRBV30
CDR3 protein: CAWSVQQDQPQHF
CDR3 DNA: TGTGCCTGGAGTGTACAACAGGATCAGCCCCAGCATTTT

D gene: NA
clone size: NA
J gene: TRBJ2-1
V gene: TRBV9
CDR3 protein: CASSVEVASSYNEQFF
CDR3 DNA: TGTGCCAGCAGCGTAGAGGTGGCTAGCTCCTACAATGAGCAGTTCTTC

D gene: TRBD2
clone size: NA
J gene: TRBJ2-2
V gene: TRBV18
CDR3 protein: CASSKRELAGELFF
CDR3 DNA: TGTGCCAGCTCAAAGCGGGAGTTAGCCGGGGAGCTGTTTTTT

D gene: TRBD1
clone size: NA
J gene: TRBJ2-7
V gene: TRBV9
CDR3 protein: CASSVDGTARYEQYF
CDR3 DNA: TGTGCCAGCAGCGTAGACGGGACAGCGCGTTACGAGCAGTACTTC

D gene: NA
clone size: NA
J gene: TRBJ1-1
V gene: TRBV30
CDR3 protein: CAWSVGLGLGTTEAFF
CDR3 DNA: TGTGCCTGGAGTGTTGGGCTAGGACTGGGGACCACTGAAGCTTTCTTT

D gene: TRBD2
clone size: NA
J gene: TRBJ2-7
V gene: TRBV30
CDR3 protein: CAWATSGRNEQYF
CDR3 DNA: TGTGCCTGGGCGACTAGCGGTAGAAACGAGCAGTACTTC

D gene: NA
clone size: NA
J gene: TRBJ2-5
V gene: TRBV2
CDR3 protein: CASTRTGERFETQYF
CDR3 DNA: TGTGCCAGCACAAGGACGGGAGAGCGGTTCGAGACCCAGTACTTC

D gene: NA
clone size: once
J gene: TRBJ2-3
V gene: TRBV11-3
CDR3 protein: CASSLGTYTSTDTQYF
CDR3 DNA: TGTGCCAGCAGCTTAGGGACATACACTAGCACAGATACGCAGTATTTT

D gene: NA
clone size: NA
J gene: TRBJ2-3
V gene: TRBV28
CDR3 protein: CASSLGDSPGADTQYF
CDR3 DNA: TGTGCCAGCAGTTTGGGGGATTCACCAGGCGCAGATACGCAGTATTTT

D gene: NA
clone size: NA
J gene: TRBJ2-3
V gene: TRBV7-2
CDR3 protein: CASSLQGGNADTQYF
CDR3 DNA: TGTGCCAGCAGCTTACAGGGGGGAAATGCAGATACGCAGTATTTT

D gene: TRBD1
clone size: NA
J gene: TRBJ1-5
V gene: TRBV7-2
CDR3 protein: CASSTHVGQGAFQPQHF
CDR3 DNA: TGTGCCAGCAGCACCCATGTCGGACAGGGGGCCTTTCAGCCCCAGCATTTT

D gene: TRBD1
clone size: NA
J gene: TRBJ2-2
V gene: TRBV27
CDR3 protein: CASRKGTANTGELFF
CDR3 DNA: TGTGCCAGCAGAAAAGGGACAGCGAACACCGGGGAGCTGTTTTTT

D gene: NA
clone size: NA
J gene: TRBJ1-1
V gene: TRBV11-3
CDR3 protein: CASSLGGEQVNTEAFF
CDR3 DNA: TGTGCCAGCAGCTTAGGGGGAGAGCAAGTCAACACTGAAGCTTTCTTT

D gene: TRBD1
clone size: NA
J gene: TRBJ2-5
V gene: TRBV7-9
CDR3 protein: CASSLGGTVKETQYF
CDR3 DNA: TGTGCCAGCAGCTTAGGTGGGACAGTAAAAGAGACCCAGTACTTC

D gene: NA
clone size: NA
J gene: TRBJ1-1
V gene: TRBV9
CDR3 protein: CASGRNTEAFF
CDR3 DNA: TGTGCCAGCGGCAGGAACACTGAAGCTTTCTTT

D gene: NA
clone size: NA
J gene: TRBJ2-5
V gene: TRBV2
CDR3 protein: CASSGVVETQYF
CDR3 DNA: TGTGCCAGCAGTGGGGTGGTTGAGACCCAGTACTTC

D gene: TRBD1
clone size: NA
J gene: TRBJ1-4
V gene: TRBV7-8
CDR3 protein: CASSRQGTNEKLFF
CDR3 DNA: TGTGCCAGCAGCCGACAGGGCACTAATGAAAAACTGTTTTTT

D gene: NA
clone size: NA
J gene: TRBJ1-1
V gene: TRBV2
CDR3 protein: CASSEGFQNTEAFF
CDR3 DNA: TGTGCCAGCAGTGAGGGGTTCCAGAACACTGAAGCTTTCTTT

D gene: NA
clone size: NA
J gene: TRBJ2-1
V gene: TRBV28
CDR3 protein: CASKGRSYRPAEGNEQFF
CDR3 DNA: TGTGCCAGCAAAGGGAGATCTTATAGGCCCGCTGAGGGCAATGAGCAGTTCTTC

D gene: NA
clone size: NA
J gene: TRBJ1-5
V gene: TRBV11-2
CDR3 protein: CASSKGDSNQPQHF
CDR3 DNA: TGTGCCAGCAGCAAGGGTGATAGCAATCAGCCCCAGCATTTT

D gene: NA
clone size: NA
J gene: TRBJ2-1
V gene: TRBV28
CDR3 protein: CASSSALGGGKQFF
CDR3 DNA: TGTGCCAGCAGTTCCGCTCTCGGGGGCGGGAAGCAGTTCTTC

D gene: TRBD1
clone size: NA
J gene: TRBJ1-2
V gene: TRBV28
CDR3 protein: CASSLDGATGVGYTF
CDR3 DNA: TGTGCCAGCAGTTTAGATGGGGCGACAGGGGTTGGCTACACCTTC

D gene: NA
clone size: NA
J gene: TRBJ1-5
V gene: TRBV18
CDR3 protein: CASSPPGWVRGNQPQHF
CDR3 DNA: TGTGCCAGCTCACCACCGGGTTGGGTAAGGGGCAATCAGCCCCAGCATTTT